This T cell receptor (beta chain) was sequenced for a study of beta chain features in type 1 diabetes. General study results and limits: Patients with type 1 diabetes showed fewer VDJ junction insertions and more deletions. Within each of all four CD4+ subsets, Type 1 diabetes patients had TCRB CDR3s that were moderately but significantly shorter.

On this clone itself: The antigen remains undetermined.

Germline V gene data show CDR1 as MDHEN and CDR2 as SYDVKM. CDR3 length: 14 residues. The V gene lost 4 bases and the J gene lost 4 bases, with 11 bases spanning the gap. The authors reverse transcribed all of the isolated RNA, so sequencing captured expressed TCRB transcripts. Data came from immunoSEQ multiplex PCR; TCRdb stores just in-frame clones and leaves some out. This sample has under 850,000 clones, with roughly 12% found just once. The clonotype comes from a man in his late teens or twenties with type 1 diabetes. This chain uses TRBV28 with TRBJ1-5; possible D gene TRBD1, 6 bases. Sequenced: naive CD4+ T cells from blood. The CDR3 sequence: CASSSPGENQPQHF. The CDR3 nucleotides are TGTGCCAGCAGTTCGCCAGGGGAAAATCAGCCCCAGCATTTT.